This T cell receptor beta chain was profiled in a study of blood T cells in healthy people across ages. Study-level results: Researchers judged that diversity estimates from one million T cells fell short of true values. Naive CD4+ cells and diversity were both higher in long-lived donors than in aged donors.

A sample-barcoded 5' primer and a J-beta primer mix were used in a second PCR of about 7 to 12 cycles. TCRdb recomputed calls from the 5' RACE reads with MiXCR, one row per CDR3 protein. The sample lists roughly 1.5 million distinct CDR3 sequences, 35% to 45% occurring once. This CDR3 region has 14 residues. Trimming cost V 7 bases and J 6 bases; bases outside gene matches: 7. The germline V gene encodes CDR1 SGHRS and CDR2 YFSETQ. A word on this clonotype: Its antigen is as yet unknown.

The sample consisted of blood. J is TRBJ2-1 and V is TRBV5-1; 10 positions match TRBD1. The TCR was taken from a woman between 18 and 29 years old in good health. The CDR3 nucleotides read TGCGCCAGCGGCAAGGGACAGGGGAGCAATGAGCAGTTCTTC. Its translation: CASGKGQGSNEQFF.